One and the same sample provided the 17 T cell receptor beta chains below, sequenced in a study of cytomegalovirus exposure and HLA in healthy donors. Primers included in the PCR were 60 Vbeta and 13 Jbeta primers. The table came from immunoSEQ multiplex PCR; TCRdb's copy has only in-frame clones and leaves some out. This table has about 94,000 clones, 79% appearing once. Sample: PBMCs. The source is a woman aged 40 to 50 in good health and CMV-seronegative.

The chain carries TRBV4-1 and TRBJ2-1, with D tentatively TRBD1 (6 bases). Germline loops: CDR1 MGHRA, CDR2 YSYEKL. The length of the CDR3 is 17 residues. V lost 0 bases, J lost 4 bases, and 16 bases lay in between. The CDR3 is CASSQEWGRGLYNEQFF. In DNA form, the CDR3 reads TGCGCCAGCAGCCAAGAATGGGGGCGAGGGTTGTACAATGAGCAGTTCTTC.

The J gene is TRBJ2-2, the V gene TRBV6-1, with 10 positions matching TRBD1. The junction had 8 bases not matched to a gene; V was cut back by 3 bases and J by 4 bases. CDR1 and CDR2 (germline): MNHNS, SASEGT. This CDR3 contains 17 residues. The CDR3 loop reads CASSDTLGQGSTGELFF. CDR3 DNA sequence: TGTGCCAGCAGTGATACTTTGGGACAGGGGAGCACCGGGGAGCTGTTTTTT.

V and J are TRBV4-3 and TRBJ1-2; 9 bases match TRBD1. This CDR3 contains 15 residues. V gave up 4 bases and J gave up 6 bases; unmatched junction bases: 9. CDR1 LGHNA and CDR2 YSLEER come from the germline V gene. CDR3 protein: CASSRPGDRVHGYTF. DNA for the CDR3: TGCGCCAGCAGCCGCCCGGGGGACAGGGTTCATGGCTACACCTTC.

V is TRBV7-2 and J is TRBJ2-2; D gene uncertain. The V end lost 1 base, the J end lost 7 bases, and 10 bases lay between the germline ends. The CDR3 consists of 14 residues. Germline CDR1 reads SGHTA; CDR2 reads FQGNSA. CDR3 DNA: TGTGCCAGCAGCTTAGACTTAAACCACGGGGAGCTGTTTTTT. Protein sequence: CASSLDLNHGELFF.

In its sample, this clone was seen once. This chain uses TRBV29-1 with TRBJ2-1; perhaps TRBD1 as D (6 bases). V was trimmed by 7 bases and J by 1 base, leaving 11 bases between them. The CDR3 extends over 13 amino acids. The germline CDR1 and CDR2 sequences are SQVTM and ANQGSEA. This chain's CDR3 is CSAAQGSYNEQFF. The CDR3 DNA reads TGCAGCGCCGCACAGGGTTCCTACAATGAGCAGTTCTTC.

This clone was picked up a small number of times. The chain uses TRBV6-6 and TRBJ2-1, with TRBD2 matching 8 bases. The CDR3 is made up of 15 amino acids. Germline CDR1 and CDR2: MNHNY and SVGAGI (reference sequence). V lost 6 bases and J lost 7; bases outside the gene matches: 11. The CDR3 here is CASSPYGGGPNEQFF. The CDR3 nucleotides are TGTGCCAGCAGCCCTTACGGGGGGGGCCCGAATGAGCAGTTCTTC.

The V and J genes are TRBV7-2 and TRBJ2-3, with TRBD2 identical over 13 bases. V lost 5 bases to trimming and J lost 2 bases; unmatched junction nucleotides: 4. The CDR3 length is 16 residues. From germline, CDR1 is SGHTA and CDR2 FQGNSA. Here the CDR3 reads CASSLGLAGSTDTQYF. The DNA of the CDR3 is TGTGCCAGCAGCCTGGGACTAGCGGGGTCCACAGATACGCAGTATTTT.

CDR3 amino acids: CAGWDIHSNQPQHF. CDR3 bases: TGTGCCGGATGGGACATTCATAGCAATCAGCCCCAGCATTTT. V gene TRBV21-1 combines with J gene TRBJ1-5; no DNA check was done on the table's D call, TRBD1. TRBV21-1 is designated a pseudogene. The CDR3 runs 14 residues.

J is TRBJ1-3 and V is TRBV23-1; the D gene is possibly TRBD1 (5 bases). TRBV23-1 is given ORF status, its function remaining uncertain. The CDR3 totals 19 residues. V was cut by 3 bases and J by 0 bases, with 21 bases left in between. CDR3 sequence reads: CASSHVGQERTNSGNTIYF. In DNA, the CDR3 is TGCGCCAGCAGTCACGTAGGACAAGAACGGACAAACTCTGGAAACACCATATATTTT.

This clone has more than one count but fewer than ten. The chain has TRBV30 and TRBJ1-3; D is unclear. Trimming took 0 bases from V and 4 from J, leaving 4 bases between them. The germline V gene has CDR1 GTSNPN and CDR2 SVGIG (reference sequence). The CDR3 has 12 amino acids. This CDR3 is CAWSVRGNTIYF. The CDR3 coding sequence is TGTGCCTGGAGTGTACGGGGAAACACCATATATTTT.

CDR3 DNA: TGCAGCGTTGAACCCCTCCGACCCTCGGGCGAGCAGTACTTC. Translation gives CSVEPLRPSGEQYF. V gene TRBV29-1 combines with J gene TRBJ2-7; D unclear. This CDR3 is 14 amino acids long. Trimming removed 2 bases at V and 6 bases at J, with 17 bases between. Germline CDR1 and CDR2: SQVTM and ANQGSEA.

The chain joins TRBV29-1 to TRBJ1-4, with D maybe TRBD1 (5 bases). This CDR3 spans 13 amino acids. Germline V gives CDR1 SQVTM, CDR2 ANQGSEA. Trimming stripped 6 bases from V and 7 bases from J, with 15 bases between. CDR3 region: CSVSGPEGEKLFF. CDR3 DNA: TGCAGCGTGTCAGGGCCAGAAGGTGAAAAACTGTTTTTT.

The chain joins TRBV6-5 to TRBJ1-4; 9 nucleotides agree with TRBD1. The germline V gene has CDR1 MNHEY and CDR2 SVGAGI. The junction had 3 bases not matched to a gene; V was cut back by 6 bases and J by 4 bases. This CDR3 spans 14 amino acids. The CDR3 DNA is TGTGCCAGCAGGCCGGGACAGGGTAATGAAAAACTGTTTTTT. Residues: CASRPGQGNEKLFF.

Note on this clone: One junction end does not reproduce the germline sequence, and a read error may be involved. V usage is TRBV7-9 and J usage is TRBJ2-7, with D maybe TRBD2 (6 bases). Looked up from germline, CDR1 is SEHNR and CDR2 is FQNEAQ (reference sequence). The CDR3 covers 13 residues. CDR3 protein: CAGSAGLRGEQYF. Here the CDR3 DNA reads TGTGCCGGCAGCGCGGGGCTCAGAGGTGAGCAGTACTTC.

The genes are TRBV5-8 and TRBJ1-5; 8 bases are a match to TRBD1. Per the germline V gene, CDR1 is SGHTS and CDR2 is YDEGEE. The CDR3 spans 14 residues. The V and J ends lost 0 bases and 13 bases, in that order; junction bases with no gene match: 9. The CDR3 nucleotides read TGTGCCAGCAGCTTGGGGACAGGGTCTTTAGGGCAGCATTTT. Protein: CASSLGTGSLGQHF.

The DNA of the CDR3 is TGTGCCAGCAGTGTGGAGGGGCAGAGCGCTGAAGCTTTCTTT. Its protein product is CASSVEGQSAEAFF. The chain uses TRBV6-1 and TRBJ1-1; weak D call: TRBD1 (5 bases). CDR3 length equals 14 residues. Germline V lookup: CDR1 MNHNS, CDR2 SASEGT. V lost 4 bases to trimming and J lost 6 bases, with 15 bases between them.

The genes are TRBV28 and TRBJ1-2; D might be TRBD1 (5 bases). The germline V gene has CDR1 MDHEN and CDR2 SYDVKM. The CDR3 is 12 amino acids. Trimming cost V 3 bases and J 7 bases, with 9 bases left between them. The CDR3 DNA follows: TGTGCCAGCAGTTTTGCAGGGTCTGGCTACACCTTC. This gives the protein CASSFAGSGYTF.